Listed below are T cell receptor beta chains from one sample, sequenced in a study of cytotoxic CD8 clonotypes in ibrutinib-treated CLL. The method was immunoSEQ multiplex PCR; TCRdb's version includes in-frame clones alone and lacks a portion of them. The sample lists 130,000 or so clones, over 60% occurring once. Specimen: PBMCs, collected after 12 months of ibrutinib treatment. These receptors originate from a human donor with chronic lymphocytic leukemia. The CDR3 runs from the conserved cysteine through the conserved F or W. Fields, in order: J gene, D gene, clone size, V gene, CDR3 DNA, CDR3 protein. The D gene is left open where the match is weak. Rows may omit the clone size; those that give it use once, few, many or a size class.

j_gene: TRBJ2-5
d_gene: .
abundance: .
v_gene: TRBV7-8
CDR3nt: TGTGCCAGCAGCTTCCCCAGAGGGGGGTACCAACAAGAGACCCAGTACTTC
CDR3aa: CASSFPRGGYQQETQYF

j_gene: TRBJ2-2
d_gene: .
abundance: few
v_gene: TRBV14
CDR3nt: TGTGCCAGCAGCCAATTTCCAGGGTTAGGCACCGGGGAGCTGTTTTTT
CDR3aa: CASSQFPGLGTGELFF

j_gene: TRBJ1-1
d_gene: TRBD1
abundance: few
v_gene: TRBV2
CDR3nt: TGTGCCAGCAGCTGGACAGGGAACACTGAAGCTTTCTTT
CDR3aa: CASSWTGNTEAFF

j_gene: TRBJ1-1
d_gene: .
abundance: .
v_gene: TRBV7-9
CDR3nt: TGTGCCAGCAGCTTCAACAGGGCGAACACTGAAGCTTTCTTT
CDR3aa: CASSFNRANTEAFF

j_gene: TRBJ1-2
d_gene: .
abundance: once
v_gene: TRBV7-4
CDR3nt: TGTGCCAGCAGCTTAGTCTGGCAGCCCCTTCGGTTCTATGGCTACACCTTC
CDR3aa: CASSLVWQPLRFYGYTF

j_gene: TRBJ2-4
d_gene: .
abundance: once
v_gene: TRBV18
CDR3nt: TGTGCCAGCTCACCAGTCCAGGAGCGAGCCAAAAACATTCAGTACTTC
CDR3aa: CASSPVQERAKNIQYF

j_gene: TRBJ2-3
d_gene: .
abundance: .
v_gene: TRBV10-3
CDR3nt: TGTGCCATCAGCGCGGGACAGACAAGCGATACGCAGTATTTT
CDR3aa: CAISAGQTSDTQYF

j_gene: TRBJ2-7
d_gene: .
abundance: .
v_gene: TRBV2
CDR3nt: TGTGCCAGCAGGTTGACAGAAAGCTCCTACGAGCAGTACTTC
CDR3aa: CASRLTESSYEQYF

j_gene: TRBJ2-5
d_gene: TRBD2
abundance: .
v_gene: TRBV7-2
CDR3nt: TGTGCCAGCAGCTTAGTAGGTTTAGGACTAGCGGGAGCAGAGACCCAGTACTTC
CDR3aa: CASSLVGLGLAGAETQYF

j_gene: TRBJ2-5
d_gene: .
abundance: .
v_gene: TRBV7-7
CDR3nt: TGTGCTAGCAGCCTCGGAGGGGCCCCAGAGACCCAGTACTTC
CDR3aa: CASSLGGAPETQYF

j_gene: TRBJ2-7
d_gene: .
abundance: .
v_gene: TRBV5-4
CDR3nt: TGTGCCAGCAGCTTGACAGGGATAAAGGACGAGCAGTACTTC
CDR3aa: CASSLTGIKDEQYF

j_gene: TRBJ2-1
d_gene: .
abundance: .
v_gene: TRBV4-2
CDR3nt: TGTGCCAGCAGCCAAGATCGGGCTATTGATGAGCAGTTCTTC
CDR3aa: CASSQDRAIDEQFF

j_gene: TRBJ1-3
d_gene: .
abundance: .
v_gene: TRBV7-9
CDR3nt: TGTGCCAGCAGCCGACAGCGAAACACCATATATTTT
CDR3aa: CASSRQRNTIYF

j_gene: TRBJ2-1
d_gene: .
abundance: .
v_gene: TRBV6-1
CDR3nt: TGTGCCAGCAGTGAAACTTGGGGTGAGCAGTTCTTC
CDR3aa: CASSETWGEQFF

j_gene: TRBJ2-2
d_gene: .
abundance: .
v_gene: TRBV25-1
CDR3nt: TGTGCCAGCAGACAGACAGGTCCCGGGGAGCTGTTTTTT
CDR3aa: CASRQTGPGELFF

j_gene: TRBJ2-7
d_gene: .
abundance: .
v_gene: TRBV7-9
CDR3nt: TGTGCCAGCAGCTCCCTGGCAGGGGACTACGAGCAGTACTTC
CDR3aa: CASSSLAGDYEQYF

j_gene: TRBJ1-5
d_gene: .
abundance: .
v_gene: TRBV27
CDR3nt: TGTGCCTCTAGGCGGGGACTTAGCAATCAGCCCCAGCATTTT
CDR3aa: CASRRGLSNQPQHF

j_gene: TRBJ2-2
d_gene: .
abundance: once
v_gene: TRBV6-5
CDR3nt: TGTGCCTGTAGAAACAGGGCATCCGGGGAGCTGTTTTTT
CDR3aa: CACRNRASGELFF

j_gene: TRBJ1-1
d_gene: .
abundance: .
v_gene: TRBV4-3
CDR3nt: TGCGCCAGCAGCCAAGACTGGCAGCTTAACACTGAAGCTTTCTTT
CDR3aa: CASSQDWQLNTEAFF

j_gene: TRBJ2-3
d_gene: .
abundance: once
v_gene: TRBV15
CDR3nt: TGTGCCACCAGCAGAGGCACAGATACGCAGTATTTT
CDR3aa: CATSRGTDTQYF

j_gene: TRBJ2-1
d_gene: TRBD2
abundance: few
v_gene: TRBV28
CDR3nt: TGTGCCAGCAGTACTTGGACTAGCGGATCCTACAATGAGCAGTTCTTC
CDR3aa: CASSTWTSGSYNEQFF

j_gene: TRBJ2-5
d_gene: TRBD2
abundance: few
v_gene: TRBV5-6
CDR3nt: TGTGCCAGCAGCTTGGTCGGGAGGGTTTTACAAGAGACCCAGTACTTC
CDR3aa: CASSLVGRVLQETQYF

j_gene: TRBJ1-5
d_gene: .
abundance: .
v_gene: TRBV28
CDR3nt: TGTGCCAGCAGTTTTTGGGGTCAGCCCCAGCATTTT
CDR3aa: CASSFWGQPQHF

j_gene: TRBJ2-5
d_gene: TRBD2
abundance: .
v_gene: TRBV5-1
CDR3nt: TGCGCCAGCAGCGTTAGCGGGAGCCAAGAGACCCAGTACTTC
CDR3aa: CASSVSGSQETQYF

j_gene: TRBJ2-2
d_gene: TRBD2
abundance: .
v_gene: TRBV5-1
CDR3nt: TGCGCCAGTGGTCTAGCGGGACTCATCAACACCGGGGAGCTGTTTTTT
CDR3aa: CASGLAGLINTGELFF

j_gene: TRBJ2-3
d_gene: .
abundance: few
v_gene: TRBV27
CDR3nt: TGTGCCAGCAGTTTTGTGGCGGGCACAGATACGCAGTATTTT
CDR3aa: CASSFVAGTDTQYF

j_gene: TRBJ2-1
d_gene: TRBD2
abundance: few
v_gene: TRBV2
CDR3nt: TGTGCCAGCAAGGGGCGGGAGGGCCTCGAGCAGTTCTTC
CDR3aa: CASKGREGLEQFF

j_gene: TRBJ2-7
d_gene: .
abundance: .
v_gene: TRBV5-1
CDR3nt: TGCGCCAGCAGCTTCGACCCATCGAGCCCCTACGAGCAGTACTTC
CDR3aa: CASSFDPSSPYEQYF